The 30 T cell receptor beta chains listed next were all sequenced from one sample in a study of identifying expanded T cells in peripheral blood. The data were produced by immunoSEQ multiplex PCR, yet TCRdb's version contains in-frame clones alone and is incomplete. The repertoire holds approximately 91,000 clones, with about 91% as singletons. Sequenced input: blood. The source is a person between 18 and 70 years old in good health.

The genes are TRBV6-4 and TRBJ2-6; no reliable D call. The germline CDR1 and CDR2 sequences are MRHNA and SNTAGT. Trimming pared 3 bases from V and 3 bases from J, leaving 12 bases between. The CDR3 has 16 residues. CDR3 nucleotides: TGTGCCAGCAGTGAAGCAGGTCCTAGTGGGGCCAACGTCCTGACTTTC. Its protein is CASSEAGPSGANVLTF.

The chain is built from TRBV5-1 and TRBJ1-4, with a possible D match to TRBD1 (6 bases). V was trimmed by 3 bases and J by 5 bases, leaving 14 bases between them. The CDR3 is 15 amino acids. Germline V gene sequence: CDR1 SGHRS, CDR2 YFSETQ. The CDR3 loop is CASSSDQGLNEKLFF. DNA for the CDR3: TGCGCCAGCAGCTCCGACCAGGGGCTAAATGAAAAACTGTTTTTT.

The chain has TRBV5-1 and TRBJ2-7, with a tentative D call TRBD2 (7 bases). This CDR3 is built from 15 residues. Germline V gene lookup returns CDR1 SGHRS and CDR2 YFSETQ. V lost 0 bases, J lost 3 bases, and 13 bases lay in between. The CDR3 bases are TGCGCCAGCAGCTTGGAGGCGGGGGCCCTCTACGAGCAGTACTTC. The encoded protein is CASSLEAGALYEQYF.

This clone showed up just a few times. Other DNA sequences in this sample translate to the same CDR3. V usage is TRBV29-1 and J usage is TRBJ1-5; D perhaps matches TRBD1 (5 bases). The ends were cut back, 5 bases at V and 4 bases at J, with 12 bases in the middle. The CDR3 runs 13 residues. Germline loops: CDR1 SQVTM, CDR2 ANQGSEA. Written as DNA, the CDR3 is TGCAGCGTTCGGGACGGGGGGAATCAGCCCCAGCATTTT. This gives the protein CSVRDGGNQPQHF.

CDR3 sequence reads: CASSQVGGDYGYTF. The CDR3 DNA is TGCGCCAGCAGCCAAGTTGGGGGAGACTATGGCTACACCTTC. This sequence joins TRBV4-1 and TRBJ1-2, with TRBD1 as a possible D gene (5 bases). The CDR3 covers 14 residues. Per germline, CDR1 MGHRA and CDR2 YSYEKL. V was shortened by 1 base and J by 3 bases, with 9 bases between the two germline ends.

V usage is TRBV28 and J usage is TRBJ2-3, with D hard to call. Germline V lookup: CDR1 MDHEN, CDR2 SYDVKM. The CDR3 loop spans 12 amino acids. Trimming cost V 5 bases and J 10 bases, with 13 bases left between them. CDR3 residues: CASSLLSLAQYF. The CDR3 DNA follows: TGTGCCAGCAGTCTTCTAAGCCTTGCGCAGTATTTT.

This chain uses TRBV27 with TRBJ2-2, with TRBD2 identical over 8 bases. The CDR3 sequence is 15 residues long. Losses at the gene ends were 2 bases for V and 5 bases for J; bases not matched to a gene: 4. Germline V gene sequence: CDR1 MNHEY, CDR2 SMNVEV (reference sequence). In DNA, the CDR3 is TGTGCCAGCAGTTTAGCAGCGGGAGTTACCGGGGAGCTGTTTTTT. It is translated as CASSLAAGVTGELFF.

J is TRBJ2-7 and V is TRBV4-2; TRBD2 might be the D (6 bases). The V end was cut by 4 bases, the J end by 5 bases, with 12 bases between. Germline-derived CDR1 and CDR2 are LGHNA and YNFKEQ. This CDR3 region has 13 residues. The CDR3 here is CASSPEEGNEQYF. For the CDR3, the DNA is TGTGCCAGCAGCCCAGAGGAGGGCAACGAGCAGTACTTC.

This CDR3 is CASSYSRDVLDGYTF. CDR3 DNA: TGTGCCAGCAGTTACTCCCGGGACGTTTTGGACGGCTACACCTTC. This sequence joins TRBV6-6 and TRBJ1-2, with D perhaps matching TRBD1 (5 bases). The ends were cut back, 0 bases at V and 8 bases at J, with 16 bases in the middle. This CDR3 contains 15 residues. Germline CDR1 MNHNY, CDR2 SVGAGI (reference sequence).

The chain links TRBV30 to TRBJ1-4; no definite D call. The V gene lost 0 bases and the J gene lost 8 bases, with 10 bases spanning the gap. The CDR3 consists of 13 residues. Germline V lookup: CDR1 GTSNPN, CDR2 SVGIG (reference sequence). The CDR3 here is CAWSVSRGEKLFF. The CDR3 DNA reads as TGTGCCTGGAGTGTAAGTCGTGGGGAAAAACTGTTTTTT.

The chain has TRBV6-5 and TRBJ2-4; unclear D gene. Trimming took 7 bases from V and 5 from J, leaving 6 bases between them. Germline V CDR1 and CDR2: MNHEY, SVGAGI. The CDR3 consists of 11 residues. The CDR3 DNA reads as TGTGCCAGCACGGCGGAAAACATTCAGTACTTC. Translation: CASTAENIQYF.

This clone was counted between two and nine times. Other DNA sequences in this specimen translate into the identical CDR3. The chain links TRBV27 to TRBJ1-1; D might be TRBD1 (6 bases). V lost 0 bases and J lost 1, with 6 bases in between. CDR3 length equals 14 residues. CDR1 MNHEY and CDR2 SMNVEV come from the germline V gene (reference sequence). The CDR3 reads CASSLSQGNTEAFF. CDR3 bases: TGTGCCAGCAGTTTATCACAGGGGAACACTGAAGCTTTCTTT.

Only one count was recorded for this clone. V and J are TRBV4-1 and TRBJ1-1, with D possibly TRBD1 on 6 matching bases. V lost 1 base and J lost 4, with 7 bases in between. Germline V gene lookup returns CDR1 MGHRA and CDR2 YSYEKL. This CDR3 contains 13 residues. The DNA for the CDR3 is TGCGCCAGCAGCCAAGGACAGGCCACTGAAGCTTTCTTT. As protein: CASSQGQATEAFF.

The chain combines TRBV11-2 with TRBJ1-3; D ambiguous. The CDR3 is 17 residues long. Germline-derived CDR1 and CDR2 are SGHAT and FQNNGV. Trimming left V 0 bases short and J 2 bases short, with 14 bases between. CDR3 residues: CASSLDEGLSAGNTIYF. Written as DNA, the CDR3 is TGTGCCAGCAGCTTAGACGAGGGTCTGAGTGCTGGAAACACCATATATTTT.

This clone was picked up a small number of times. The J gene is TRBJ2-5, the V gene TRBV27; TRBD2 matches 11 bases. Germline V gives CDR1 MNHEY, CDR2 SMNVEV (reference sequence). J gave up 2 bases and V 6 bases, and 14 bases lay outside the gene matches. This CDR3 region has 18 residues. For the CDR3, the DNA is TGTGCCAGCAGGAAGGCCTCTAGCGGGAGGTTAAATCAAGAGACCCAGTACTTC. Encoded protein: CASRKASSGRLNQETQYF.

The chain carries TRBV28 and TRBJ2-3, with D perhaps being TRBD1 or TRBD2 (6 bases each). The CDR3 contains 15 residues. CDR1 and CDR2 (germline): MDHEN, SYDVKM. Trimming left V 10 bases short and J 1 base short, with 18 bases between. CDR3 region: CATGQPGGGTDTQYF. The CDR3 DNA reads TGTGCCACCGGACAGCCCGGGGGCGGCACAGATACGCAGTATTTT.

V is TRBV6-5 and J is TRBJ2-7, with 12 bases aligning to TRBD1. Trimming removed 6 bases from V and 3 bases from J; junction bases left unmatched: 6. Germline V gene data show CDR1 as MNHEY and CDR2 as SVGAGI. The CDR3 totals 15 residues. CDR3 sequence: CASSIGTGGFYEQYF. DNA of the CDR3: TGTGCCAGCAGCATTGGGACAGGGGGCTTCTACGAGCAGTACTTC.

As DNA, the CDR3 is TGTGCCAGCAGTCCTCAGAGTGCAGCGCCTAACTATGGCTACACCTTC. Residues: CASSPQSAAPNYGYTF. The chain recombines TRBV27 with TRBJ1-2; D remains unclear. The CDR3 sequence is 16 residues long. Germline V gene sequence: CDR1 MNHEY, CDR2 SMNVEV (reference sequence). The V gene lost 5 bases and the J gene lost 0 bases, with 16 bases spanning the gap.

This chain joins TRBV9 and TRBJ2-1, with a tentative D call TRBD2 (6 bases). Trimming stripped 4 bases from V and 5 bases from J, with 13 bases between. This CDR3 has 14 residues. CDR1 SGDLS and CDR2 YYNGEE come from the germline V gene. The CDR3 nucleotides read TGTGCCAGCAGCCCATGGGACTTCGACAATGAGCAGTTCTTC. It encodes CASSPWDFDNEQFF.

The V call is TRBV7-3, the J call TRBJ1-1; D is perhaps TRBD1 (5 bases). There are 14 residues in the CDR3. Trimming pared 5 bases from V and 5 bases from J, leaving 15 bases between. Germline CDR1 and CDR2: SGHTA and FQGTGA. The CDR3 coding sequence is TGTGCCAGCAGCCAAGGGACCCTGACAACTGAAGCTTTCTTT. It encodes CASSQGTLTTEAFF. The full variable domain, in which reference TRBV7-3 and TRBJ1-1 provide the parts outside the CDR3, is GAGVSQTPSNKVTEKGKYVELRCDPISGHTALYWYRQSLGQGPEFLIYFQGTGAADDSGLPNDRFFAVRPEGSVSTLKIQRTERGDSAVYLCASSQGTLTTEAFFGQGTRLTVV.

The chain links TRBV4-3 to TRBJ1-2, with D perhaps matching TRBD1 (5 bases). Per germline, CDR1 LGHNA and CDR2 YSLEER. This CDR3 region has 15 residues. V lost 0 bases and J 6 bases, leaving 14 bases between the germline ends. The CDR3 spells CASSQDRVAPHGYTF. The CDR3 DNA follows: TGCGCCAGCAGCCAAGACAGGGTTGCACCGCATGGCTACACCTTC.

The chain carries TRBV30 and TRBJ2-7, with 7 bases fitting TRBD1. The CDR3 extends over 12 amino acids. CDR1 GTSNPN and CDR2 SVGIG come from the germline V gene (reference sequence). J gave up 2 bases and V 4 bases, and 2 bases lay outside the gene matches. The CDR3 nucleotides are TGTGCCTGGAACAGGGGAACCTACGAGCAGTACTTC. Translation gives CAWNRGTYEQYF. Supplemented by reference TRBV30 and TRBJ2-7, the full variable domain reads SQTIHQWPATLVQPVGSPLSLECTVEGTSNPNLYWYRQAAGRGLQLLFYSVGIGQISSEVPQNLSASRPQDRQFILSSKKLLLSDSGFYLCAWNRGTYEQYFGPGTRLTVT.

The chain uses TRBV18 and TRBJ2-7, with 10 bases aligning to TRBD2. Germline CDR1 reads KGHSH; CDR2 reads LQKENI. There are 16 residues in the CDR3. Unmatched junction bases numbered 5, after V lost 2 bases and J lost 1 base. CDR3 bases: TGTGCCAGCTCACCAAGCAGCGGGGGGGATTCCTACGAGCAGTACTTC. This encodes CASSPSSGGDSYEQYF.

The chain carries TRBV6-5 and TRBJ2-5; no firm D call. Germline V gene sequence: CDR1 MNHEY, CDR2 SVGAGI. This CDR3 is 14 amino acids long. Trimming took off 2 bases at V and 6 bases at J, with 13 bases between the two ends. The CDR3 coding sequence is TGTGCCAGCAGTTACGGGCCCGGCAGAAAGACCCAGTACTTC. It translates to CASSYGPGRKTQYF.

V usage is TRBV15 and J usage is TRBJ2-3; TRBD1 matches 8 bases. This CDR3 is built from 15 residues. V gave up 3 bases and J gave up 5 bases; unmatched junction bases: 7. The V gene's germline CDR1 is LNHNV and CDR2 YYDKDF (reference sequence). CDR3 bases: TGTGCCACCAGCAGCTCCAGGGGGCTCGGAGATACGCAGTATTTT. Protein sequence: CATSSSRGLGDTQYF.

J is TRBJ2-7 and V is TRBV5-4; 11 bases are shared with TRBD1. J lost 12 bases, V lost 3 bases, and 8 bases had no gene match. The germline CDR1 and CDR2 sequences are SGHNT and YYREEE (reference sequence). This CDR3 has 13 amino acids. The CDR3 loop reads CASSSLDRGPRYF. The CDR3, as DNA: TGTGCCAGCAGCTCTCTGGACAGGGGGCCCCGGTACTTC.

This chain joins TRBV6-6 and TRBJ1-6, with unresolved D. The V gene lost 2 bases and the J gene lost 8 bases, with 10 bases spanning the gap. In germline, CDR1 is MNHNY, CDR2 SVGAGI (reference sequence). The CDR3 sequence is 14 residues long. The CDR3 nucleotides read TGTGCCAGCAGTTACACGGCAGCTCATTCACCCCTCCACTTT. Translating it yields CASSYTAAHSPLHF.

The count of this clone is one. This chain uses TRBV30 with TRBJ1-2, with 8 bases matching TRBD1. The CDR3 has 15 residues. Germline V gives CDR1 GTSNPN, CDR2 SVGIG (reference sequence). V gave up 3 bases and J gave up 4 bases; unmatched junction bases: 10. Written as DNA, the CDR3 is TGTGCCTGGAGAGGACAGGGACAGGCTTTCTATGGCTACACCTTC. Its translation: CAWRGQGQAFYGYTF.

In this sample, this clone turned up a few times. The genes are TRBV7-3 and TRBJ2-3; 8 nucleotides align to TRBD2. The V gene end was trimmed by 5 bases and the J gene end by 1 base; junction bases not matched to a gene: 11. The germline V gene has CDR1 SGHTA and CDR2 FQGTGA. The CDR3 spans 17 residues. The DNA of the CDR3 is TGTGCCAGCAGCCCCTGGGCCGGGGGGGGTGGCACAGATACGCAGTATTTT. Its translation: CASSPWAGGGGTDTQYF.

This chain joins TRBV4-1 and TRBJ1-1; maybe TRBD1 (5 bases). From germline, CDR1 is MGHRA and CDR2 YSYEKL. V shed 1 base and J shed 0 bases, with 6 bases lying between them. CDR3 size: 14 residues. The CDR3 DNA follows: TGCGCCAGCAGCCAAGGACAGATGAACACTGAAGCTTTCTTT. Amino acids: CASSQGQMNTEAFF.